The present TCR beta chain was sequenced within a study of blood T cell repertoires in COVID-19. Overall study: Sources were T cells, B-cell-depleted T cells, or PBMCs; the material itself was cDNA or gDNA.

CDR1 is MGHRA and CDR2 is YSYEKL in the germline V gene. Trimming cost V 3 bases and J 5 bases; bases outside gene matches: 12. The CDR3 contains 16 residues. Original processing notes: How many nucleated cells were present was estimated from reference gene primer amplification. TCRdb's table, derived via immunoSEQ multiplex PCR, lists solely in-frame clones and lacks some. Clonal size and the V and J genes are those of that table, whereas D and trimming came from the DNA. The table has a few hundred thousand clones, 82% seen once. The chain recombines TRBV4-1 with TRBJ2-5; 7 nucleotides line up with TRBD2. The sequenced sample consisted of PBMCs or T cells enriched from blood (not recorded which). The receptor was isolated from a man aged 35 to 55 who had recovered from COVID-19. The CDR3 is CASSHSSGGLRETQYF. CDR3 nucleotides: TGCGCCAGCAGCCACAGCTCCGGGGGGTTACGGGAGACCCAGTACTTC.